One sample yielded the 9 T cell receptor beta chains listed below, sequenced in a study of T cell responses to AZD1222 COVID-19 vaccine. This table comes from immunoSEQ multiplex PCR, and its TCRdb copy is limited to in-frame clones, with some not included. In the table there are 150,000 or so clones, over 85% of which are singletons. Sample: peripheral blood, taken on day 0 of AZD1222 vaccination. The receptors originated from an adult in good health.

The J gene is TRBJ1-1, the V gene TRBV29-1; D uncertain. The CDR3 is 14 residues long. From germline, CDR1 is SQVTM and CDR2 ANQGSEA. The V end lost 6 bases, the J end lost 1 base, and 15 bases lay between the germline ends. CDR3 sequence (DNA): TGCAGCGTGACTAGTCTCCTGGGGAACACTGAAGCTTTCTTT. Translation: CSVTSLLGNTEAFF.

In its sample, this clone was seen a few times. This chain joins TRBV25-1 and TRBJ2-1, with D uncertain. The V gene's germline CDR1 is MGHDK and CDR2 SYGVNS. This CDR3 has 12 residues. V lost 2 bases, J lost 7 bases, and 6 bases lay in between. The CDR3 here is CASSEGFNEQFF. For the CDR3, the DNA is TGTGCCAGCAGTGAAGGGTTTAATGAGCAGTTCTTC.

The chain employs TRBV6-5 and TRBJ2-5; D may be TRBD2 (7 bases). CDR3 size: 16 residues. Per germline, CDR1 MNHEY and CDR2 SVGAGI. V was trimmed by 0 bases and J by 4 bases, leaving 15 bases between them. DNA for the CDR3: TGTGCCAGCAGTTACTCGGTGTCGGGGGGCGGAGAGACCCAGTACTTC. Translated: CASSYSVSGGGETQYF.

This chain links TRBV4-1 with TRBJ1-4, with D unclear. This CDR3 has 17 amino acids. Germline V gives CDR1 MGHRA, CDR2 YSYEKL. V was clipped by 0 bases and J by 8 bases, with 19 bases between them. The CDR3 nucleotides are TGCGCCAGCAGCCAAGAGGGGTTAGGGTTGGTAGGGGAAAAACTGTTTTTT. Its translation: CASSQEGLGLVGEKLFF.

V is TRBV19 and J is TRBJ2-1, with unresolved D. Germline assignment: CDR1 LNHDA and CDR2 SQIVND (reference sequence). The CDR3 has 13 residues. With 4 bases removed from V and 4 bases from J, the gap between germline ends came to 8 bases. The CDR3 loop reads CASSTVRYNEQFF. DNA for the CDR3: TGTGCCAGTAGTACCGTAAGGTACAATGAGCAGTTCTTC. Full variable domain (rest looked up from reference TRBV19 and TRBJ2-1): DGGITQSPKYLFRKEGQNVTLSCEQNLNHDAMYWYRQDPGQGLRLIYYSQIVNDFQKGDIAEGYSVSREKKESFPLTVTSAQKNPTAFYLCASSTVRYNEQFFGPGTRLTVL.

The DNA of the CDR3 is TGTGCCAGCAGGAGGGACAGGGGCGGGGAAAAACTGTTTTTT. It is translated as CASRRDRGGEKLFF. The chain combines TRBV2 with TRBJ1-4; 10 positions match TRBD1. Looked up from germline, CDR1 is SNHLY and CDR2 is FYNNEI. Unmatched junction bases numbered 6, after V lost 6 bases and J lost 8 bases. The CDR3 covers 14 residues.

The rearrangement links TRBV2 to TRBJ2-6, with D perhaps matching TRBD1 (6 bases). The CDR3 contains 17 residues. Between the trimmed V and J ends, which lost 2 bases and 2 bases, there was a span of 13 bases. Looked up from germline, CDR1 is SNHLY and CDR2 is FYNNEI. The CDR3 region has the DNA TGTGCCAGCAGTGAAACCGCCTCAGGGGCTGGGGCCAACGTCCTGACTTTC. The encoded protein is CASSETASGAGANVLTF.

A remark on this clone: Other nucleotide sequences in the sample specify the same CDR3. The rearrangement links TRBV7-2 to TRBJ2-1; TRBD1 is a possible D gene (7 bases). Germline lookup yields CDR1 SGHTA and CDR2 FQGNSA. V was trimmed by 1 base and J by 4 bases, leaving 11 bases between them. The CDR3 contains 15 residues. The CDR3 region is CASSLVAGGYNEQFF. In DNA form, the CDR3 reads TGTGCCAGCAGCTTAGTCGCAGGGGGGTACAATGAGCAGTTCTTC.

CDR3 coding DNA: TGCGCCAGCAGCTTCCAGTCGGGCGAGCAGTACTTC. Translated, it gives CASSFQSGEQYF. This chain joins TRBV5-1 and TRBJ2-7; D gene uncertain. Germline-derived CDR1 and CDR2 are SGHRS and YFSETQ. The CDR3 is made up of 12 amino acids. Trimming took 2 bases from V and 6 from J, leaving 9 bases between them.